The entry below describes one TCR beta chain. This sample was taken from a study of blood T cell repertoires in COVID-19. Germline trimming cut 6 bases from V and 6 bases from J; bases unmatched to any gene: 4. The CDR3 totals 14 residues. Germline V gene lookup returns CDR1 MDHEN and CDR2 SYDVKM. Some clones are missing from TCRdb's copy, which holds only in-frame ones; the method was immunoSEQ multiplex PCR. The table includes approximately 45,000 clones, 88% detected once. This sequence was found in a woman between 35 and 50 years old with acute or convalescent COVID-19. V gene TRBV28 combines with J gene TRBJ1-4, with TRBD1 matching over 10 bases. The sample was peripheral blood. CDR3 sequence reads: CASSDRGRDEKLFF. The CDR3, as DNA: TGTGCCAGCAGCGACAGGGGGCGGGATGAAAAACTGTTTTTT. Complete variable domain (other parts from reference TRBV28 and TRBJ1-4): DVKVTQSSRYLVKRTGEKVFLECVQDMDHENMFWYRQDPGLGLRLIYFSYDVKMKEKGDIPEGYSVSREKKERFSLILESASTNQTSMYLCASSDRGRDEKLFFGSGTQLSVL.